This TCR beta chain derives from a study of CD8 T cells in ankylosing spondylitis. Regarding the study as a whole: Previously reported in reactive arthritis synovial fluid and blood were some of the motif variants. Roughly eight highly homologous variants made up a TCR beta motif, and this motif appeared characteristic of ankylosing spondylitis blood.

TCRdb processed the 5' RACE reads anew with MiXCR; each CDR3 protein has one entry. The data show roughly 160,000 distinct CDR3 sequences, approximately 9.9% seen once. Worth noting for this clonotype: Its antigen is as yet unknown.

V was clipped by 1 base and J by 4 bases, with 11 bases between them. The CDR3 covers 14 residues. In germline, CDR1 is DFQATT, CDR2 SNEGSKA (reference sequence). V and J are TRBV20-1 and TRBJ2-1, with a tentative D call TRBD1 (6 bases). This receptor was identified in a female donor with ankylosing spondylitis or in good health (not recorded which). The sample taken for sequencing was blood, either unsorted or a sorted T cell fraction (not recorded which). CDR3 bases: TGCAGTGCTAGAGGGCAGGGGAGATACAATGAGCAGTTCTTC. Translating gives CSARGQGRYNEQFF.